Given below is one T cell receptor (beta chain) in context. Its antigen is unidentified. From the roughly 110-subject validation cohort, which was separate from the roughly 610-subject first cohort, the donors were drawn. Sequencing used immunoSEQ multiplex PCR; TCRdb keeps in-frame clones, though not all of them. Of approximately 80,000 clones in the sample, under 95% were seen once. The CDR3 runs to 16 residues. V was shortened by 4 bases and J by 1 base, with 14 bases between the two germline ends. The germline V gene has CDR1 SGHNT and CDR2 YYREEE (reference sequence). The data originate from a study of cytomegalovirus exposure and HLA in healthy donors. Regarding the study as a whole: According to a subsequent analysis, TCR clusters identified in the first cohort showed a tendency to co-occur across the approximately 130 validation repertoires. The study listed approximately 160 cytomegalovirus-associated TCR beta chains. Reported results showed that the classifier diagnosed cytomegalovirus status with high specificity and sensitivity.

Sequenced: PBMCs. The receptor comes from a woman aged 25-40 years in good health and CMV-seronegative. This chain connects TRBV5-4 to TRBJ1-4; possibly TRBD1 for D (5 bases). The CDR3 DNA follows: TGTGCCAGCAGCATCCGGTGGGGGGGAACTAATGAAAAACTGTTTTTT. Translation: CASSIRWGGTNEKLFF.